One and the same sample provided the 25 T cell receptor beta chains below, sequenced in a study of T cell responses to AZD1222 COVID-19 vaccine. This table comes from immunoSEQ multiplex PCR, and its TCRdb copy is limited to in-frame clones, with some not included. The sample contains some 100,000 clones, roughly nine tenths of which appear only once. The sequencing here drew on peripheral blood, taken on day 0 of AZD1222 vaccination. The receptors derive from an adult in good health.

This sequence joins TRBV27 and TRBJ1-6; no reliable D call. The CDR3 has 15 amino acids. V was trimmed by 3 bases and J by 7 bases, leaving 13 bases between them. Per the germline V gene, CDR1 is MNHEY and CDR2 is SMNVEV (reference sequence). The CDR3: CASSLVRAENSPLHF. The CDR3 bases are TGTGCCAGCAGTTTGGTCCGGGCCGAAAATTCACCCCTCCACTTT.

This clone was observed a single time. The chain carries TRBV5-4 and TRBJ2-4; D ambiguous. V was pared by 4 bases and J by 0 bases, with 8 bases between. The CDR3 extends over 14 amino acids. From germline, CDR1 is SGHNT and CDR2 YYREEE (reference sequence). The CDR3 sequence: CASSADLAKNIQYF. CDR3 sequence (DNA): TGTGCCAGCAGCGCAGACCTAGCCAAAAACATTCAGTACTTC.

For the CDR3, the DNA is TGCGCCAGCAGCTTGGATCCGGGTGGGTCCTACAATGAGCAGTTCTTC. Amino acids: CASSLDPGGSYNEQFF. This chain connects TRBV5-1 to TRBJ2-1; D gene uncertain. V was cut by 0 bases and J by 1 base, with 11 bases left in between. The CDR3 extends over 16 amino acids. Germline V CDR1 and CDR2: SGHRS, YFSETQ.

On this clone itself: At one boundary the junction diverges from the germline segment, which might be a read error. J is TRBJ1-2 and V is TRBV29-1, with 7 bases aligning to TRBD1. Germline V gene data show CDR1 as SQVTM and CDR2 as ANQGSEA. The CDR3 covers 14 residues. CDR3 residues: CSVEDRALGYGYTF. The CDR3 nucleotides are TGCAGCGTGGAAGACAGGGCCTTAGGCTATGGCTACACCTTC.

V gene TRBV7-9 combines with J gene TRBJ1-3; D not resolved. The V end was cut by 2 bases, the J end by 8 bases, with 16 bases between. Germline V gene lookup returns CDR1 SEHNR and CDR2 FQNEAQ (reference sequence). This CDR3 is built from 15 residues. The chain's CDR3 is CASSLPPRPGDTIYF. CDR3 coding DNA: TGTGCCAGCAGCTTACCCCCCAGGCCCGGGGACACCATATATTTT. The full variable domain, completed using reference TRBV7-9 and TRBJ1-3, is DTGVSQNPRHKITKRGQNVTFRCDPISEHNRLYWYRQTLGQGPEFLTYFQNEAQLEKSRLLSDRFSAERPKGSFSTLEIQRTEQGDSAMYLCASSLPPRPGDTIYFGEGSWLTVV.

This clone was detected once. The J gene is TRBJ2-3, the V gene TRBV5-1, with D perhaps matching TRBD2 (6 bases). The CDR3 extends over 16 amino acids. V lost 0 bases, J lost 5 bases, and 16 bases lay in between. The germline CDR1 and CDR2 sequences are SGHRS and YFSETQ. The CDR3 sequence is CASSLAVGRRVDTQYF. In DNA form, the CDR3 reads TGCGCCAGCAGCTTGGCCGTGGGACGGAGGGTAGATACGCAGTATTTT.

This clone was seen just once. The chain is built from TRBV9 and TRBJ2-7, with D possibly TRBD2 on 5 matching bases. Germline V CDR1 and CDR2: SGDLS, YYNGEE. There are 20 residues in the CDR3. V shed 0 bases and J shed 4 bases, with 29 bases lying between them. The CDR3 nucleotides are TGTGCCAGCAGCGTAGAGGGTCCCGGAGGAGGACCCACCTCTCCATACGAGCAGTACTTC. This codes for CASSVEGPGGGPTSPYEQYF.

This chain uses TRBV10-3 with TRBJ2-3; 7 nucleotides match TRBD1. The V gene end was trimmed by 4 bases and the J gene end by 5 bases; junction bases not matched to a gene: 12. This CDR3 spans 16 amino acids. CDR1 ENHRY and CDR2 SYGVKD come from the germline V gene. CDR3 region: CAISAWTGEVKDTQYF. CDR3 coding DNA: TGTGCCATCAGTGCCTGGACAGGCGAGGTGAAAGATACGCAGTATTTT.

The chain links TRBV2 to TRBJ2-6; D perhaps matches TRBD1 (6 bases). Germline loops: CDR1 SNHLY, CDR2 FYNNEI. CDR3 length equals 17 residues. Trimming removed 1 base at V and 4 bases at J, with 14 bases between. The CDR3, as DNA: TGTGCCAGCAGTGAAGATGGGTACAGGGACGGGGCCAACGTCCTGACTTTC. Its translation is CASSEDGYRDGANVLTF.

The rearrangement links TRBV5-1 to TRBJ1-1; no clear D gene. The V and J ends lost 1 base and 11 bases respectively, with 18 bases between them. CDR1 is SGHRS and CDR2 is YFSETQ in the germline V gene. The CDR3 contains 14 residues. The CDR3 DNA reads as TGCGCCAGCAGCTTGCAGTTCGACAAATCGGGTGCTTTCTTT. This translates into CASSLQFDKSGAFF.

Remarks on this clone: This specimen includes other DNA sequences encoding the same CDR3. The chain recombines TRBV3-1 (or the pseudogene TRBV3-2) with TRBJ1-1; D not certain. This CDR3 spans 13 amino acids. The V and J ends lost 3 bases and 5 bases respectively, with 10 bases between them. The germline gives CDR1 LGHDT, CDR2 YNNKEL (reference sequence). The CDR3 DNA reads TGTGCCAGCAGCCAGGAGGGAGGAACTGAAGCTTTCTTT. Residues: CASSQEGGTEAFF.

The chain carries TRBV28 and TRBJ2-7, with 11 positions matching TRBD2. The CDR3 is 15 residues long. Losses at the gene ends were 3 bases for V and 6 bases for J; bases not matched to a gene: 7. The germline CDR1 and CDR2 sequences are MDHEN and SYDVKM. The CDR3 spells CASSFVLAGVVEQYF. As DNA, the CDR3 is TGTGCCAGCAGTTTCGTACTAGCGGGAGTGGTCGAGCAGTACTTC.

V usage is TRBV5-4 and J usage is TRBJ2-1, with D perhaps assigned TRBD1 or TRBD2 (5 bases each). CDR3 length: 13 residues. Trimming removed 2 bases at V and 9 bases at J, with 12 bases between. CDR1 and CDR2 from the germline V gene are SGHNT and YYREEE (reference sequence). CDR3 amino acids: CASSFSKRGEQFF. CDR3 nucleotides: TGTGCCAGCAGCTTTTCGAAGAGGGGTGAGCAGTTCTTC.

The chain employs TRBV6-6 and TRBJ1-5; D uncertain. The CDR3 is made up of 13 amino acids. Deletions cut 1 base from V and 4 bases from J, with 5 bases between. Germline CDR1 reads MNHNY; CDR2 reads SVGAGI (reference sequence). The CDR3 here is CASSYLGNQPQHF. The CDR3, as DNA: TGTGCCAGCAGTTACTTAGGTAATCAGCCCCAGCATTTT.

The V call is TRBV27, the J call TRBJ1-4; possibly TRBD1 for D (6 bases). V was shortened by 0 bases and J by 4 bases, with 9 bases between the two germline ends. This CDR3 has 15 residues. Germline V gene sequence: CDR1 MNHEY, CDR2 SMNVEV (reference sequence). The CDR3 bases are TGTGCCAGCAGTTTATCGGGGGCAGGTAATGAAAAACTGTTTTTT. Its translation is CASSLSGAGNEKLFF.

V and J are TRBV5-4 and TRBJ2-2, with 14 bases aligning to TRBD2. CDR3 length: 18 amino acids. CDR1 SGHNT and CDR2 YYREEE come from the germline V gene (reference sequence). J lost 5 bases, V lost 4 bases, and 10 bases had no gene match. The CDR3 bases are TGTGCCAGCAGCCTAGGGACTAGCGGGAGCCTACAAACCGGGGAGCTGTTTTTT. Protein: CASSLGTSGSLQTGELFF.

The genes are TRBV6-6 and TRBJ2-1; D might be TRBD2 (6 bases). Trimming removed 2 bases from V and 0 bases from J, with 8 bases in between. This CDR3 spans 15 amino acids. Germline V gene sequence: CDR1 MNHNY, CDR2 SVGAGI (reference sequence). The CDR3 sequence: CASSYRRDSYNEQFF. CDR3 sequence (DNA): TGTGCCAGCAGTTACCGGCGGGACTCCTACAATGAGCAGTTCTTC.

The sample holds one count of this clone. This sequence joins TRBV12-3 or TRBV12-4 and TRBJ1-1; D remains ambiguous. CDR3 length: 12 amino acids. Trimming took off 7 bases at V and 6 bases at J, with 12 bases between the two ends. The CDR3 is CASTLPRSEAFF. CDR3 coding DNA: TGTGCCAGCACCTTACCAAGGTCTGAAGCTTTCTTT.

This chain's CDR3 is CAIRADLNTGELFF. The CDR3 bases are TGTGCCATCAGGGCTGATCTAAACACCGGGGAGCTGTTTTTT. The V gene is TRBV10-3, the J gene TRBJ2-2; D call uncertain. CDR1 ENHRY and CDR2 SYGVKD come from the germline V gene. The V gene lost 6 bases and the J gene lost 2 bases, with 10 bases spanning the gap. This CDR3 comprises 14 residues.

The chain carries TRBV7-9 and TRBJ1-4; D unclear. The CDR3 consists of 15 residues. Per germline, CDR1 SEHNR and CDR2 FQNEAQ (reference sequence). V was trimmed by 5 bases and J by 7 bases, leaving 17 bases between them. The CDR3 sequence is CASSPKERVIEKLFF. The CDR3 DNA reads TGTGCCAGCAGCCCAAAGGAAAGGGTGATTGAAAAACTGTTTTTT.

The J gene is TRBJ2-3, the V gene TRBV11-2; 8 bases line up with TRBD1. CDR1 and CDR2 (germline): SGHAT, FQNNGV. V lost 7 bases, J lost 5 bases, and 8 bases stayed unmatched. This CDR3 region has 14 residues. CDR3 in DNA: TGTGCCAGCATACGGACAGGGATCGGAGATACGCAGTATTTT. It translates to CASIRTGIGDTQYF.

This sequence joins TRBV5-1 and TRBJ2-5; 8 bases match TRBD2. The CDR3 is 15 amino acids. Trimming removed 2 bases from V and 4 bases from J; junction bases left unmatched: 7. The germline V gene encodes CDR1 SGHRS and CDR2 YFSETQ. DNA of the CDR3: TGCGCCAGCAGCTTTCTAGCGGGCCCCGCAGAGACCCAGTACTTC. It is translated as CASSFLAGPAETQYF.

CDR3 sequence reads: CASRLMGQGGYGYTF. Written as DNA, the CDR3 is TGTGCCAGCAGACTTATGGGACAGGGGGGCTATGGCTACACCTTC. The chain recombines TRBV5-4 with TRBJ1-2; 11 bases match TRBD1. This CDR3 contains 15 residues. Unmatched junction bases numbered 7, after V lost 5 bases and J lost 4 bases. CDR1 is SGHNT, CDR2 YYREEE, per germline (reference sequence).

The V call is TRBV6-1, the J call TRBJ1-4; D might be TRBD1 (5 bases). Trimming took 2 bases from V and 5 from J, leaving 15 bases between them. This CDR3 has 16 amino acids. Germline V gene data show CDR1 as MNHNS and CDR2 as SASEGT. In DNA form, the CDR3 reads TGTGCCAGCAGTGAACAAATGTTTTCAGGGAATGAAAAACTGTTTTTT. Amino acids: CASSEQMFSGNEKLFF.

The gene calls are TRBV24-1 and TRBJ1-5; D remains ambiguous. The CDR3 runs 11 residues. The V gene's germline CDR1 is KGHDR and CDR2 SFDVKD. Trimming removed 4 bases at V and 9 bases at J, with 6 bases between. The CDR3 loop reads CATSDTGPQHF. The CDR3 DNA reads as TGTGCCACCAGTGACACGGGGCCCCAGCATTTT.